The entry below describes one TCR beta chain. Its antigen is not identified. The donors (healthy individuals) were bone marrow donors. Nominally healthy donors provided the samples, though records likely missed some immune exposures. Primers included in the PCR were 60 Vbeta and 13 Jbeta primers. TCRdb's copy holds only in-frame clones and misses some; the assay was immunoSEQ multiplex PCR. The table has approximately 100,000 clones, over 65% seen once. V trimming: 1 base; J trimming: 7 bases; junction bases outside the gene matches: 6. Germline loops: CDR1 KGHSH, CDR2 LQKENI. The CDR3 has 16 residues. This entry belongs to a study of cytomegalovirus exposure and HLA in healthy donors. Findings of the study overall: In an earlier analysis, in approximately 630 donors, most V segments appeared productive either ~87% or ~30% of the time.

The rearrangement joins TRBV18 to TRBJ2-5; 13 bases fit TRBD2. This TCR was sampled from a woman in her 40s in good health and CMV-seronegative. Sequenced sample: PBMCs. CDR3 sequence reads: CASSPRTSGSLVTQYF. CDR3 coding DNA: TGTGCCAGCTCACCACGGACTAGCGGGAGTTTGGTGACCCAGTACTTC.